The 13 T cell receptor beta chains reported below all come from one sample, sequenced in a study of glioma-infiltrating T cells after dendritic cell vaccination. Measured with immunoSEQ multiplex PCR; TCRdb has only the in-frame clones, and not every one. This table has 98,000 or so clones, over 80% appearing once. As for time point: after dendritic cell vaccination, including at tumor progression/relapse. Sequencing was performed on blood, taken after dendritic cell vaccination. These receptor sequences come from a human donor with glioblastoma.

This chain connects TRBV7-9 to TRBJ1-5, with D possibly matching TRBD1 (5 bases). Germline V gene sequence: CDR1 SEHNR, CDR2 FQNEAQ (reference sequence). This CDR3 comprises 15 residues. V was cut by 1 base and J by 3 bases, with 10 bases left in between. The CDR3 DNA sequence: TGTGCCAGCAGCTTAGGGTCGACAGTCAATCAGCCCCAGCATTTT. Translating it yields CASSLGSTVNQPQHF.

This clone was recorded once. The chain links TRBV19 to TRBJ2-7; the D is unclear. The V end was cut by 3 bases, the J end by 3 bases, with 9 bases between. The germline V gene has CDR1 LNHDA and CDR2 SQIVND (reference sequence). The CDR3 has 13 amino acids. The CDR3 bases are TGTGCCAGTAGTATTGGGCTCGTCTACGAGCAGTACTTC. Protein sequence: CASSIGLVYEQYF.

The genes are TRBV29-1 and TRBJ2-1; D might be TRBD2 (6 bases). V was pared by 3 bases and J by 2 bases, with 11 bases between. Germline-derived CDR1 and CDR2 are SQVTM and ANQGSEA. The length of the CDR3 is 14 residues. The CDR3 here is CSVETGEAYNEQFF. CDR3 nucleotide sequence: TGCAGCGTTGAGACGGGGGAGGCCTACAATGAGCAGTTCTTC.

The chain uses TRBV5-1 and TRBJ2-4; 7 bases fit TRBD1. Germline loops: CDR1 SGHRS, CDR2 YFSETQ. The V segment lost 0 bases and the J segment 5 bases; nucleotides outside the gene matches: 11. The CDR3 totals 17 residues. The CDR3 sequence: CASSLALTGKGENIQYF. CDR3 sequence (DNA): TGCGCCAGCAGCTTGGCCCTGACAGGGAAGGGGGAAAACATTCAGTACTTC.

The chain is built from TRBV6-6 and TRBJ2-5, with 11 bases that match TRBD2. V dropped 6 bases and J dropped 5; count of bases not matched to a gene: 8. The CDR3 has 15 amino acids. Germline CDR1 is MNHNY and CDR2 is SVGAGI (reference sequence). The CDR3 bases are TGTGCCAGCAGCAATAGCGGGAGGGCCGGGGAGACCCAGTACTTC. It is translated as CASSNSGRAGETQYF.

The chain is built from TRBV5-6 and TRBJ2-1, with TRBD2 identical over 8 bases. With 4 bases clipped from V and 4 bases from J, the junction kept 10 bases outside the gene matches. Germline V gene data show CDR1 as SGHDT and CDR2 as YYEEEE. There are 16 residues in the CDR3. CDR3 residues: CASSPLAGPIYNEQFF. The CDR3 DNA sequence: TGTGCCAGCAGCCCGTTAGCGGGGCCCATATACAATGAGCAGTTCTTC.

The V call is TRBV2, the J call TRBJ2-1, with TRBD1 matching 8 bases. The J segment lost 8 bases and the V segment lost 4 bases, leaving 4 bases of the junction unmatched. CDR1 and CDR2 from the germline V gene are SNHLY and FYNNEI. CDR3 length equals 13 residues. The CDR3 loop is CASSARQGYEQFF. DNA for the CDR3: TGTGCCAGCAGTGCTCGACAGGGGTATGAGCAGTTCTTC.

This rearrangement joins TRBV9 to TRBJ2-1, with 13 bases lining up with TRBD2. CDR1 is SGDLS, CDR2 YYNGEE, per germline. The length of the CDR3 is 15 residues. Trimming removed 5 bases from V and 8 bases from J; junction bases left unmatched: 7. In DNA, the CDR3 is TGTGCCAGCAGACTAGCGGGAGGGCCCTCGGATGAGCAGTTCTTC. This gives the protein CASRLAGGPSDEQFF.

The genes are TRBV4-1 and TRBJ2-1; 11 bases line up with TRBD2. V trimming: 4 bases; J trimming: 3 bases; junction bases outside the gene matches: 5. Germline CDR1 and CDR2: MGHRA and YSYEKL. The CDR3 is made up of 16 amino acids. The CDR3 loop reads CASSPATSGVYNEQFF. For the CDR3, the DNA is TGCGCCAGCAGCCCGGCGACTAGCGGGGTCTACAATGAGCAGTTCTTC.

This clone was detected once. The chain is built from TRBV18 and TRBJ1-5, with 7 bases matching TRBD1. The CDR3 extends over 16 amino acids. Unmatched junction bases numbered 11, after V lost 0 bases and J lost 9 bases. Per germline, CDR1 KGHSH and CDR2 LQKENI. Written as DNA, the CDR3 is TGTGCCAGCTCACCACCTAACGGACAGGCGGTGGGGCCCCAGCATTTT. Protein product: CASSPPNGQAVGPQHF.

The V gene is TRBV10-3, the J gene TRBJ2-7, with TRBD2 matching 7 bases. Germline CDR1 and CDR2: ENHRY and SYGVKD. V dropped 6 bases and J dropped 0; count of bases not matched to a gene: 5. The CDR3 is made up of 14 amino acids. The DNA of the CDR3 is TGTGCCATCAGGGGCCAGCGGGACTCCTACGAGCAGTACTTC. It specifies CAIRGQRDSYEQYF.

The rearrangement links TRBV27 to TRBJ1-1, with a weak D call TRBD1 (6 bases). Trimming took off 7 bases at V and 11 bases at J, with 17 bases between the two ends. The CDR3 covers 12 residues. Germline loops: CDR1 MNHEY, CDR2 SMNVEV (reference sequence). Here the CDR3 reads CASNTTGIGAFF. In nucleotides, the CDR3 is TGTGCCAGCAATACCACAGGGATCGGGGCTTTCTTT.

The chain uses TRBV7-3 and TRBJ2-5; 8 bases agree with TRBD2. The V gene's germline CDR1 is SGHTA and CDR2 FQGTGA. The CDR3 is made up of 14 amino acids. V lost 4 bases, J lost 5 bases, and 6 bases stayed unmatched. CDR3 sequence: CASSSRPGGETQYF. CDR3 in DNA: TGTGCCAGCAGCTCCCGCCCGGGGGGGGAGACCCAGTACTTC.